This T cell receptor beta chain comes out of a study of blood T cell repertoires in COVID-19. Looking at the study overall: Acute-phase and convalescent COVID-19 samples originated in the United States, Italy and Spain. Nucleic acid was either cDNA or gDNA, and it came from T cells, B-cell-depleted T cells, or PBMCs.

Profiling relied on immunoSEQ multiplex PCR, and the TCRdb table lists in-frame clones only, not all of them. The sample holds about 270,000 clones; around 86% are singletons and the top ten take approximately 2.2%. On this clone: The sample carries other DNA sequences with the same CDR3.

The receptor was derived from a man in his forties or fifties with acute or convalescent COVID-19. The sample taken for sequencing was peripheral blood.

The DNA of the CDR3 is TGTGCCAGCAGCTTAGTAACAGGACTAAGCTACGAGCAGTACTTC. This gives the protein CASSLVTGLSYEQYF. This chain links TRBV11-2 with TRBJ2-7; possible D gene TRBD2, 6 bases. CDR1 SGHAT and CDR2 FQNNGV come from the germline V gene. Trimming removed 1 base from V and 3 bases from J, with 13 bases in between. The CDR3 has 15 amino acids.